This T cell receptor (beta chain) comes out of a study of breast tumors, draining lymph nodes, adjacent tissues. TCRdb fed the multiplex PCR reads into MiXCR, producing one record per CDR3 protein. The sample holds over 15,000 distinct CDR3 sequences, around 50% seen once. Trimming removed 2 bases from V and 4 bases from J, with 6 bases in between. Per the germline V gene, CDR1 is MGHDK and CDR2 is SYGVNS. The CDR3 runs 13 residues. Regarding this clonotype: Antigen: not known.

Regarding the study as a whole: Most tumor T cells seemingly derive from lymph node, then expand in tumor. Data only fit, rather than demonstrated, lymph node origin of most tumor T cells.

This sequence joins TRBV25-1 and TRBJ1-5; D unclear. The sequenced sample was tumor-adjacent breast tissue. This receptor was taken from a female donor with breast cancer. Some clones in this sample may be carry-over from other donors' samples. CDR3 sequence: CASSEELNQPQHF. The CDR3 DNA is TGTGCCAGCAGTGAAGAATTGAATCAGCCCCAGCATTTT. The full variable domain, its missing parts supplied by reference TRBV25-1 and TRBJ1-5, is EADIYQTPRYLVIGTGKKITLECSQTMGHDKMYWYQQDPGMELHLIHYSYGVNSTEKGDLSSESTVSRIRTEHFPLTLESARPSHTSQYLCASSEELNQPQHFGDGTRLSIL.